A single sample gave rise to the 30 T cell receptor beta chains below, sequenced in a study of OX40 agonist ivuxolimab in advanced cancers. TCRdb keeps only in-frame clones here, not all; method: immunoSEQ multiplex PCR. The data contain 55,000 to 70,000 clones, 65% to 90% of them singletons. The input for sequencing was CD4+ or CD8+ T cells sorted from blood, taken in a trial of the OX40 agonist ivuxolimab. The receptor set was obtained from an adult with an advanced solid tumor such as melanoma, head and neck, liver or kidney cancer.

V usage is TRBV7-9 and J usage is TRBJ2-5; D is unclear. Germline values: CDR1 SEHNR, CDR2 FQNEAQ (reference sequence). The CDR3 sequence is 14 residues long. V was cut by 5 bases and J by 1 base, with 11 bases left in between. The CDR3 DNA is TGTGCCAGCAGCCAAGACACCACCCAAGAGACCCAGTACTTC. Translated, it gives CASSQDTTQETQYF. The entire variable domain, with the rest obtained from reference TRBV7-9 and TRBJ2-5, is as follows: DTGVSQNPRHKITKRGQNVTFRCDPISEHNRLYWYRQTLGQGPEFLTYFQNEAQLEKSRLLSDRFSAERPKGSFSTLEIQRTEQGDSAMYLCASSQDTTQETQYFGPGTRLLVL.

V usage is TRBV4-1 and J usage is TRBJ2-1; 10 nucleotides line up with TRBD2. This CDR3 contains 17 residues. The V and J ends lost 4 bases and 4 bases, in that order; junction bases with no gene match: 10. The germline V gene encodes CDR1 MGHRA and CDR2 YSYEKL. CDR3 sequence (DNA): TGCGCCAGCAGCCCCCGCCTGGGACTAGCGTTTTACAATGAGCAGTTCTTC. Protein: CASSPRLGLAFYNEQFF.

The rearrangement joins TRBV6-1 to TRBJ1-4, with unresolved D. Germline CDR1 reads MNHNS; CDR2 reads SASEGT. The V and J ends lost 2 bases and 0 bases respectively, with 10 bases between them. The CDR3 has 16 amino acids. The CDR3 protein is CASSELLGSTNEKLFF. The CDR3 coding sequence is TGTGCCAGCAGTGAACTTTTGGGGTCAACTAATGAAAAACTGTTTTTT.

CDR3 in amino acids: CASSLTGGIEETQYF. The DNA for the CDR3 is TGCGCCAGCAGCTTGACAGGGGGCATTGAGGAGACCCAGTACTTC. The chain uses TRBV5-1 and TRBJ2-5; 9 nucleotides agree with TRBD1. In germline, CDR1 is SGHRS, CDR2 YFSETQ. This CDR3 is 15 amino acids long. V was pared by 1 base and J by 5 bases, with 6 bases of the junction left unmatched.

This clone was counted only a few times. The chain is built from TRBV19 and TRBJ2-6; D gene uncertain. In germline, CDR1 is LNHDA, CDR2 SQIVND (reference sequence). The CDR3 contains 14 residues. The V gene lost 4 bases and the J gene lost 0 bases, with 4 bases spanning the gap. This CDR3 reads CASSRSSGANVLTF. The CDR3 DNA sequence: TGTGCCAGTAGTAGGAGCTCTGGGGCCAACGTCCTGACTTTC.

This clone has a single count. A junction boundary mismatches the germline segment, possibly from a read error. In DNA form, the CDR3 reads TGTGCTAGCAGCCCCCGTGGCCCATCCTACAATGAGCAGTTCTTC. Amino acid sequence: CASSPRGPSYNEQFF. The chain couples TRBV7-7 to TRBJ2-1; D gene uncertain. Looked up from germline, CDR1 is SSHAT and CDR2 is FNYEAQ (reference sequence). The CDR3 is made up of 15 amino acids.

This chain connects TRBV5-1 to TRBJ1-6; a possible D gene is TRBD1 (5 bases). The V end was cut by 4 bases, the J end by 7 bases, with 12 bases between. Germline V gene lookup returns CDR1 SGHRS and CDR2 YFSETQ. There are 14 residues in the CDR3. CDR3 in amino acids: CASSPGHQNSPLHF. The CDR3 nucleotides read TGCGCCAGCAGCCCCGGACACCAGAATTCACCCCTCCACTTT.

This clone came up a few times. The chain combines TRBV10-3 with TRBJ2-1; D is perhaps TRBD1 (6 bases). The germline V and J ends were trimmed by 6 bases and 6 bases, with 18 bases remaining between them. The CDR3 has 15 residues. Germline V gene lookup returns CDR1 ENHRY and CDR2 SYGVKD. The chain's CDR3 is CAIRAGTTWGNEQFF. For the CDR3, the DNA is TGTGCCATCAGGGCCGGGACAACTTGGGGCAATGAGCAGTTCTTC.

The V and J genes are TRBV7-6 and TRBJ2-7; the match to TRBD1 covers 7 bases. Germline V gene data show CDR1 as SGHVS and CDR2 as FNYEAQ. This CDR3 comprises 16 residues. V dropped 7 bases and J dropped 4; count of bases not matched to a gene: 16. The CDR3 coding sequence is TGTGCCAGCACCCCAGGAGGAACAGGGGTTGTTTACGAGCAGTACTTC. It translates to CASTPGGTGVVYEQYF.

This sequence joins TRBV7-2 and TRBJ2-7; no reliable D call. V lost 2 bases to trimming and J lost 4 bases, with 9 bases between them. Per germline, CDR1 SGHTA and CDR2 FQGNSA. The CDR3 is 13 amino acids. The DNA for the CDR3 is TGTGCCAGCAGCTTAAGGTCCTTTTACGAGCAGTACTTC. It encodes CASSLRSFYEQYF.

The chain is built from TRBV11-2 and TRBJ2-3, with D perhaps being TRBD1 or TRBD2 (7 bases each). V dropped 1 base and J dropped 2 bases, with 16 bases sitting between them. Germline CDR1 is SGHAT and CDR2 is FQNNGV. The CDR3 spans 17 residues. CDR3 region: CASSLAGEGANTDTQYF. The CDR3 nucleotides are TGTGCCAGCAGCTTAGCTGGGGAGGGGGCGAACACAGATACGCAGTATTTT.

The rearrangement joins TRBV15 to TRBJ2-7; 11 nucleotides agree with TRBD2. This CDR3 comprises 16 residues. The germline V gene has CDR1 LNHNV and CDR2 YYDKDF (reference sequence). The trim removed 6 bases at V and 6 bases at J, leaving 13 bases unmatched. Written as DNA, the CDR3 is TGTGCCACCAGTCCAACAGGGGTCCTAGCGGGAGGCGAGCAGTACTTC. Translation: CATSPTGVLAGGEQYF.

The gene calls are TRBV5-1 and TRBJ2-1, with D maybe TRBD1 (6 bases). There are 17 residues in the CDR3. Germline CDR1 SGHRS, CDR2 YFSETQ. Trimming stripped 3 bases from V and 0 bases from J, with 16 bases between. CDR3 DNA sequence: TGCGCCAGCAGCTCGAACCCTACAGGGAGCTCCTACAATGAGCAGTTCTTC. Protein product: CASSSNPTGSSYNEQFF.

The chain links TRBV7-5 to TRBJ2-7; TRBD2, the table's D call, lacks a check against the DNA. TRBV7-5 is flagged as a pseudogene. The CDR3 is 17 residues long. CDR3 in DNA: TGTGCCAGATTGCGCCGAGCGGGAGTCCCTAGCTCCTACGAGCAGTACTTC. Its translation: CARLRRAGVPSSYEQYF.

The gene calls are TRBV5-4 and TRBJ2-5; 7 positions match TRBD1. V trimming: 3 bases; J trimming: 3 bases; junction bases outside the gene matches: 5. The CDR3 has 14 residues. Germline V gene data show CDR1 as SGHNT and CDR2 as YYREEE (reference sequence). The CDR3 reads CASSYTGVEETQYF. In DNA, the CDR3 is TGTGCCAGCAGCTACACAGGGGTAGAAGAGACCCAGTACTTC.

This chain uses TRBV5-1 with TRBJ2-7; 7 bases are a match to TRBD1. The germline CDR1 and CDR2 sequences are SGHRS and YFSETQ. The CDR3 sequence is 12 residues long. V was pared by 4 bases and J by 5 bases, with 3 bases of the junction left unmatched. This CDR3 is CASSPDRDEQYF. As DNA, the CDR3 is TGCGCCAGCAGCCCTGACAGGGACGAGCAGTACTTC.

This clone has only a few counts. This rearrangement joins TRBV4-1 to TRBJ2-1, with D possibly TRBD2 on 7 matching bases. Per the germline V gene, CDR1 is MGHRA and CDR2 is YSYEKL. With 0 bases removed from V and 5 bases from J, the gap between germline ends came to 14 bases. The length of the CDR3 is 16 residues. Here the CDR3 DNA reads TGCGCCAGCAGCCAAGAGGGCAGGGGAGGGAACAATGAGCAGTTCTTC. This sequence encodes CASSQEGRGGNNEQFF.

V and J are TRBV2 and TRBJ2-3; D is perhaps TRBD2 (6 bases). CDR1 SNHLY and CDR2 FYNNEI come from the germline V gene. V was pared by 9 bases and J by 1 base, with 14 bases between. The CDR3 runs to 14 residues. This chain's CDR3 is CASSRGGGTDTQYF. CDR3 sequence (DNA): TGTGCCAGTTCAAGGGGCGGGGGCACAGATACGCAGTATTTT.

This clone was picked up one time. The V gene is TRBV5-1, the J gene TRBJ1-2, with D perhaps matching TRBD1 (5 bases). Germline lookup yields CDR1 SGHRS and CDR2 YFSETQ. V shed 5 bases and J shed 2 bases, with 16 bases lying between them. The CDR3 has 15 amino acids. CDR3 bases: TGCGCCAGCAGGCAAGGGGACGGTCTAAACTATGGCTACACCTTC. Encoded protein: CASRQGDGLNYGYTF. Filled out from reference TRBV5-1 and TRBJ1-2, the complete variable domain reads KAGVTQTPRYLIKTRGQQVTLSCSPISGHRSVSWYQQTPGQGLQFLFEYFSETQRNKGNFPGRFSGRQFSNSRSEMNVSTLELGDSALYLCASRQGDGLNYGYTFGSGTRLTVV.

This sequence joins TRBV5-6 and TRBJ2-7, with 9 positions matching TRBD1. Trimming at V came to 3 bases and at J to 3 bases, leaving 7 bases not matched to a gene. Germline V lookup: CDR1 SGHDT, CDR2 YYEEEE. The CDR3 loop spans 15 amino acids. This chain's CDR3 is CASSSTGTGFYEQYF. The DNA of the CDR3 is TGTGCCAGCAGCTCAACCGGGACAGGGTTCTACGAGCAGTACTTC.

The chain is built from TRBV10-1 and TRBJ2-5; 7 bases match TRBD1. Germline CDR1 reads WNHNN; CDR2 reads SYGVQD (reference sequence). Trimming at V came to 3 bases and at J to 0 bases, leaving 1 base not matched to a gene. The CDR3 sequence is 14 residues long. CDR3 sequence reads: CASSEGGYQETQYF. CDR3 DNA sequence: TGCGCCAGCAGTGAAGGGGGCTACCAAGAGACCCAGTACTTC.

The chain links TRBV29-1 to TRBJ2-3; D not resolved. Between the trimmed V and J ends, which lost 7 bases and 2 bases, there was a span of 13 bases. The CDR3 contains 13 residues. Germline loops: CDR1 SQVTM, CDR2 ANQGSEA. The CDR3 sequence is CSAGPQPTDTQYF. CDR3 coding DNA: TGCAGCGCCGGGCCACAACCCACAGATACGCAGTATTTT.

This chain uses TRBV5-6 with TRBJ2-1; D unclear. Germline CDR1 and CDR2: SGHDT and YYEEEE. Trimming took 4 bases from V and 5 from J, leaving 16 bases between them. This CDR3 comprises 15 residues. The CDR3 nucleotides read TGTGCCAGCAGCCCCACGCGTTCGCCTAACAATGAGCAGTTCTTC. It translates to CASSPTRSPNNEQFF.

V usage is TRBV7-2 and J usage is TRBJ1-4; TRBD1 might be the D (5 bases). The length of the CDR3 is 16 residues. The germline gives CDR1 SGHTA, CDR2 FQGNSA. The V end was cut by 4 bases, the J end by 10 bases, with 22 bases between. CDR3: CASSSGGGNIGGKLFF. CDR3 in DNA: TGTGCCAGCAGCTCCGGGGGAGGGAATATTGGCGGAAAACTGTTTTTT.

DNA of the CDR3: TGTGCCAGCGGCGCGGCGGGACAGCCCCAGCATTTT. Protein product: CASGAAGQPQHF. V is TRBV28 and J is TRBJ1-5, with D unresolved. Germline CDR1 and CDR2: MDHEN and SYDVKM. V lost 8 bases and J lost 7, with 12 bases in between. CDR3 length: 12 residues.

The chain uses TRBV12-2 and TRBJ2-5. Near its end, the DNA agrees better with TRBJ2-7, so the J call may be wrong. TRBV12-2 is a known pseudogene. The CDR3 consists of 18 residues. This CDR3 is CASRLGGLGTRSSYEQYF. In nucleotides, the CDR3 is TGTGCAAGTCGCTTAGGGGGATTGGGGACCAGGAGCTCCTACGAGCAGTACTTC.

This CDR3 is CASSSDRGLTEAFF. The CDR3, as DNA: TGTGCCAGCAGTTCGGACAGGGGGCTCACTGAAGCTTTCTTT. The chain links TRBV2 to TRBJ1-1, with 11 bases fitting TRBD1. This CDR3 is built from 14 residues. Germline trimming cut 5 bases from V and 4 bases from J; bases unmatched to any gene: 3. Germline loops: CDR1 SNHLY, CDR2 FYNNEI.

This chain uses TRBV5-6 with TRBJ1-1; D is perhaps TRBD1 (5 bases). V lost 3 bases to trimming and J lost 3 bases, with 12 bases between them. CDR1 SGHDT and CDR2 YYEEEE come from the germline V gene. The CDR3 is made up of 14 amino acids. For the CDR3, the DNA is TGTGCCAGCAGCTCCTGGATGGGGGACACTGAAGCTTTCTTT. Translation: CASSSWMGDTEAFF.

CDR3 nucleotides: TGTGCCAGTAGTCCTTCGGGACAGATGAGCTCCTATAATTCACCCCTCCACTTT. Translating it yields CASSPSGQMSSYNSPLHF. V and J are TRBV19 and TRBJ1-6; TRBD1 aligns across 7 bases. The CDR3 loop spans 18 amino acids. From germline, CDR1 is LNHDA and CDR2 SQIVND (reference sequence). V shed 5 bases, J shed 0 bases, and the junction held 10 bases outside the gene matches.

The chain is built from TRBV4-1 and TRBJ2-7, with unresolved D. The CDR3 extends over 16 amino acids. Germline CDR1 reads MGHRA; CDR2 reads YSYEKL. Trimming stripped 0 bases from V and 0 bases from J, with 12 bases between. Here the CDR3 DNA reads TGCGCCAGCAGCCAAGATTCGGCGCTCCTCTCCTACGAGCAGTACTTC. Amino acids: CASSQDSALLSYEQYF.